The T cell receptor beta chain under discussion was sequenced for a study of blood T cells in healthy people across ages. There are a few counts of this clonotype. The target antigen is unknown. The CDR3 spans 14 residues. V was trimmed by 7 bases and J by 0 bases, leaving 11 bases between them. The authors ran a second PCR of roughly 6 to 11 cycles using a sample-barcoded 5' primer and a J-beta primer mix. MiXCR, run by TCRdb on the 5' RACE reads, gives a single entry per CDR3 protein. The sample carries 1.5 million to 2 million distinct CDR3 sequences, around 48% recorded once. General study findings and limits: Estimates drawn from one million T cells were deemed to understate diversity.

Samples each had at least 5.5 micrograms of total RNA extracted. This receptor was obtained from a woman in her 40s in good health. The rearrangement links TRBV12-3 or TRBV12-4 to TRBJ2-3; D remains unclear. Sequencing was carried out using blood. For the CDR3, the DNA is TGTGCCAGCACTATGAATCCTAGCACAGATACGCAGTATTTT. Its translation: CASTMNPSTDTQYF.